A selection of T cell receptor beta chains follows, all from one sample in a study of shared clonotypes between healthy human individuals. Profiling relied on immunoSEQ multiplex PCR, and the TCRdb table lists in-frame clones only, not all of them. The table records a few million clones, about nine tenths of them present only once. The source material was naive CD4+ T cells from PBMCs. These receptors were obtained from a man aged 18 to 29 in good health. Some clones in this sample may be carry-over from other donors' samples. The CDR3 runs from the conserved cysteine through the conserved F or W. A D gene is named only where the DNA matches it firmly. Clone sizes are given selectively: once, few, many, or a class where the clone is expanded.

CDR3: CSVLAASYEQYF; DNA: TGCAGCGTTCTCGCAGCGTCCTACGAGCAGTACTTC; D: .; V: TRBV29-1; size: .; J: TRBJ2-7
CDR3: CAWSVRGLLVPTEAFF; DNA: TGTGCCTGGAGTGTAAGGGGCCTCCTTGTCCCTACTGAAGCTTTCTTT; D: .; V: TRBV30; size: .; J: TRBJ1-1
CDR3: CASHDDSVGNTEAFF; DNA: TGCGCCAGTCACGACGATTCGGTTGGGAACACTGAAGCTTTCTTT; D: .; V: TRBV5-1; size: .; J: TRBJ1-1
CDR3: CASSEVPRGGWLFF; DNA: TGTGCCAGCAGTGAAGTGCCCCGGGGGGGTTGGTTGTTTTTT; D: .; V: TRBV2; size: few; J: TRBJ1-4
CDR3: CASSKGAGSGDTGELFF; DNA: TGTGCCAGCAGCAAAGGGGCGGGGAGCGGGGACACCGGGGAGCTGTTTTTT; D: TRBD2; V: TRBV5-5; size: .; J: TRBJ2-2
CDR3: CASSQTSGSYNEQFF; DNA: TGTGCCAGCAGCCAGACTAGCGGGAGTTACAATGAGCAGTTCTTC; D: TRBD2; V: TRBV5-4; size: .; J: TRBJ2-1
CDR3: CASSFSPVGTGKDNEQFF; DNA: TGTGCCAGCAGTTTCTCCCCTGTTGGGACGGGGAAGGACAATGAGCAGTTCTTC; D: .; V: TRBV28; size: .; J: TRBJ2-1
CDR3: CASSPGEGRVQPQHF; DNA: TGTGCCAGCTCACCAGGGGAGGGGCGTGTGCAGCCCCAGCATTTT; D: .; V: TRBV18; size: .; J: TRBJ1-5
CDR3: CATSRVRSSGRVNNEQFF; DNA: TGTGCCACCAGCAGAGTTCGATCTAGCGGGAGGGTAAACAATGAGCAGTTCTTC; D: TRBD2; V: TRBV15; size: .; J: TRBJ2-1
CDR3: CASSYRLRGNSPLHF; DNA: TGTGCCAGCAGTTACCGCCTCCGAGGGAATTCACCCCTCCACTTT; D: .; V: TRBV6-5; size: .; J: TRBJ1-6
CDR3: CASSTTGRNWVGYTF; DNA: TGTGCCAGCAGTACTACAGGGAGGAATTGGGTGGGCTACACCTTC; D: .; V: TRBV28; size: .; J: TRBJ1-2
CDR3: CASSIGGSAASTDTQYF; DNA: TGTGCCAGTAGTATAGGCGGGAGCGCCGCAAGCACAGATACGCAGTATTTT; D: TRBD2; V: TRBV19; size: .; J: TRBJ2-3
CDR3: CSVSFSNTEAFF; DNA: TGCAGCGTATCCTTTTCGAACACTGAAGCTTTCTTT; D: .; V: TRBV29-1; size: .; J: TRBJ1-1
CDR3: CASRELTGMITGELFF; DNA: TGTGCCAGCAGGGAATTAACAGGGATGATAACCGGGGAGCTGTTTTTT; D: .; V: TRBV28; size: few; J: TRBJ2-2
CDR3: CASSQQPDSPLHF; DNA: TGCGCCAGCAGCCAACAGCCCGATTCACCCCTCCACTTT; D: .; V: TRBV4-1; size: .; J: TRBJ1-6
CDR3: CASSFGSYEQYF; DNA: TGTGCCAGCAGTTTCGGGTCCTACGAGCAGTACTTC; D: .; V: TRBV28; size: .; J: TRBJ2-7
CDR3: CASSGAGVSQPQHF; DNA: TGTGCCAGCAGTGGGGCAGGAGTTTCACAGCCCCAGCATTTT; D: .; V: TRBV27; size: .; J: TRBJ1-5
CDR3: CASTPAYVTNYGYTF; DNA: TGTGCCAGCACCCCAGCCTATGTCACTAACTATGGCTACACCTTC; D: .; V: TRBV6-6; size: .; J: TRBJ1-2
CDR3: CASSKAAQGGAIGYTF; DNA: TGTGCCAGCAGCAAAGCAGCCCAGGGGGGGGCTATTGGCTACACCTTC; D: .; V: TRBV21-1; size: .; J: TRBJ1-2
CDR3: CASSIRGIPSYEQYF; DNA: TGTGCCAGCAGCATTAGGGGTATTCCGTCGTATGAGCAGTACTTC; D: .; V: TRBV14; size: .; J: TRBJ2-7
CDR3: CASSVYGGVTNEKLFF; DNA: TGTGCCAGCAGCGTTTACGGGGGTGTAACTAATGAAAAACTGTTTTTT; D: .; V: TRBV9; size: .; J: TRBJ1-4
CDR3: CASSSPTDTQYF; DNA: TGTGCCAGCAGTTCCCCCACAGATACGCAGTATTTT; D: .; V: TRBV28; size: .; J: TRBJ2-3
CDR3: CASSSGHSEPEAFF; DNA: TGTGCCAGCAGTTCGGGACATTCTGAGCCTGAAGCTTTCTTT; D: .; V: TRBV28; size: few; J: TRBJ1-1
CDR3: CASSLVSSGGNTGELFF; DNA: TGTGCCAGCAGCTTAGTTTCTAGCGGGGGAAACACCGGGGAGCTGTTTTTT; D: TRBD2; V: TRBV11-3; size: .; J: TRBJ2-2
CDR3: CSVGGRGTDTQYF; DNA: TGCAGCGTTGGGGGTAGGGGGACAGATACGCAGTATTTT; D: .; V: TRBV29-1; size: .; J: TRBJ2-3
CDR3: CASSLHRGQGSIGEQFF; DNA: TGTGCCAGCAGCCTCCACAGGGGGCAGGGGTCAATCGGTGAGCAGTTCTTC; D: TRBD1; V: TRBV14; size: .; J: TRBJ2-1
CDR3: CAKQYRQATDTQYF; DNA: TGTGCCAAGCAATATAGACAAGCCACAGATACGCAGTATTTT; D: .; V: TRBV2; size: .; J: TRBJ2-3
CDR3: CAGSSGRSYEQYF; DNA: TGTGCCGGCAGCTCAGGACGATCCTACGAGCAGTACTTC; D: .; V: TRBV28; size: .; J: TRBJ2-7
CDR3: CASSYTVNYGYTF; DNA: TGTGCCAGCAGTTACACGGTGAACTATGGCTACACCTTC; D: .; V: TRBV6-5; size: few; J: TRBJ1-2
CDR3: CASSRQGALSNQPQHF; DNA: TGTGCCAGTAGCCGACAGGGTGCACTTAGCAATCAGCCCCAGCATTTT; D: TRBD1; V: TRBV19; size: .; J: TRBJ1-5
CDR3: CALGRVQETQYF; DNA: TGTGCCCTCGGGAGGGTCCAAGAGACCCAGTACTTC; D: TRBD2; V: TRBV30; size: .; J: TRBJ2-5
CDR3: CAWSVIPFLSIGGYTF; DNA: TGTGCCTGGAGTGTTATCCCCTTCCTCTCTATAGGGGGCTACACCTTC; D: .; V: TRBV30; size: .; J: TRBJ1-2
CDR3: CASIDVGAGRETQYF; DNA: TGTGCCAGCATCGACGTAGGGGCAGGGAGGGAGACCCAGTACTTC; D: .; V: TRBV27; size: once; J: TRBJ2-5
CDR3: CASSLASGIANYGYTF; DNA: TGTGCCAGCAGCTTGGCCTCAGGAATAGCTAACTATGGCTACACCTTC; D: .; V: TRBV5-6; size: .; J: TRBJ1-2
CDR3: CASSVMENTEAFF; DNA: TGTGCCAGCAGCGTAATGGAGAACACTGAAGCTTTCTTT; D: .; V: TRBV9; size: few; J: TRBJ1-1
CDR3: CASSLGGFPYNEQFF; DNA: TGTGCCAGCAGCCTGGGCGGATTCCCATACAATGAGCAGTTCTTC; D: .; V: TRBV14; size: few; J: TRBJ2-1
CDR3: CASSDVGSNFYEQYF; DNA: TGCGCCAGCAGTGATGTCGGCAGTAATTTCTACGAGCAGTACTTC; D: .; V: TRBV10-1; size: .; J: TRBJ2-7
CDR3: CASSKRGQLYGYTF; DNA: TGTGCCAGCAGCAAAAGAGGACAGCTCTATGGCTACACCTTC; D: .; V: TRBV28; size: few; J: TRBJ1-2
CDR3: CASSLTGISGNTIYF; DNA: TGCGCCAGCAGCTTGACAGGTATCTCTGGAAACACCATATATTTT; D: .; V: TRBV5-1; size: .; J: TRBJ1-3
CDR3: CASSFKGADETQYF; DNA: TGTGCCAGCAGCTTCAAGGGGGCTGATGAGACCCAGTACTTC; D: TRBD1; V: TRBV5-6; size: .; J: TRBJ2-5
CDR3: CASSEGEGASRNGYTF; DNA: TGTGCCAGCAGTGAAGGGGAGGGGGCAAGCAGAAATGGCTACACCTTC; D: TRBD1; V: TRBV6-1; size: .; J: TRBJ1-2
CDR3: CAISPGTGNTIYF; DNA: TGTGCCATCAGTCCCGGGACTGGAAACACCATATATTTT; D: .; V: TRBV10-3; size: .; J: TRBJ1-3
CDR3: CASSLVTGVETQYF; DNA: TGTGCCAGCAGCTTAGTAACGGGAGTGGAGACCCAGTACTTC; D: .; V: TRBV7-2; size: .; J: TRBJ2-5
CDR3: CASSVGTGPYEQYF; DNA: TGTGCCAGCAGCGTAGGTACCGGCCCCTACGAGCAGTACTTC; D: .; V: TRBV9; size: .; J: TRBJ2-7
CDR3: CASRGGGGTTYNEQFF; DNA: TGTGCCAGCAGGGGCGGCGGCGGAACGACCTACAATGAGCAGTTCTTC; D: .; V: TRBV28; size: .; J: TRBJ2-1
CDR3: CASSLLDGNTIYF; DNA: TGTGCCAGCAGCTTACTCGACGGAAACACCATATATTTT; D: .; V: TRBV7-9; size: .; J: TRBJ1-3
CDR3: CASSLDQTIFVAKNIQYF; DNA: TGTGCCAGCAGTTTAGACCAAACAATTTTTGTAGCCAAAAACATTCAGTACTTC; D: .; V: TRBV28; size: .; J: TRBJ2-4
CDR3: CASSFNLAGDTQYF; DNA: TGTGCCAGCAGCTTTAACCTAGCGGGAGATACGCAGTATTTT; D: TRBD2; V: TRBV7-2; size: .; J: TRBJ2-3
CDR3: CASQLPHLFPGRYQETQYF; DNA: TGTGCCAGCCAACTACCACACCTTTTTCCGGGACGCTATCAAGAGACCCAGTACTTC; D: .; V: TRBV27; size: .; J: TRBJ2-5
CDR3: CASSQEDGSLSGNTIYF; DNA: TGCGCCAGCAGCCAAGAAGACGGCAGTCTCTCTGGAAACACCATATATTTT; D: .; V: TRBV4-1; size: .; J: TRBJ1-3